The 27 T cell receptor beta chains reported below all come from one sample, sequenced in a study of molecular identifiers for immune sequencing clone quantification. One entry per CDR3 protein results from TCRdb running MiXCR on the PCR reads. This sample has over 600,000 distinct CDR3 sequences, with 15% to 20% found just once. What was sequenced was naive CD8+ T cells from blood, with Jurkat cell RNA spiked in. Subset meaning: FACS-sorted CD8+CD4-CCR7+CD45RA+ naive T cells. The receptor source for this set is a human donor in good health. Some libraries in this study had Jurkat cell RNA spiked in.

This clonotype was recorded at least ten times. The chain links TRBV4-3 to TRBJ2-7, with D tentatively TRBD1 (5 bases). The CDR3 runs to 15 residues. Trimming shortened V by 4 bases and J by 2 bases, and 15 bases separated the two germline ends. Germline V CDR1 and CDR2: LGHNA, YSLEER. CDR3 coding DNA: TGCGCCAGCAGCCCGGCCTTGCAGGGTCCCTACGAGCAGTACTTC. Its translation is CASSPALQGPYEQYF.

This clonotype has a count of ten or more. V usage is TRBV7-6 and J usage is TRBJ2-5, with D uncertain. V lost 1 base and J 1 base, leaving 10 bases between the germline ends. The CDR3 length is 15 residues. Germline CDR1 reads SGHVS; CDR2 reads FNYEAQ. The CDR3 sequence is CASSLESTAQETQYF. The CDR3 DNA sequence: TGTGCCAGCAGCTTAGAGTCGACTGCCCAAGAGACCCAGTACTTC. The whole variable domain, filled in from reference TRBV7-6 and TRBJ2-5, reads GAGVSQSPRYKVTKRGQDVALRCDPISGHVSLYWYRQALGQGPEFLTYFNYEAQQDKSGLPNDRFSAERPEGSISTLTIQRTEQRDSAMYRCASSLESTAQETQYFGPGTRLLVL.

This clonotype was counted a few times. The chain has TRBV4-2 and TRBJ1-2; D not certain. This CDR3 spans 13 amino acids. The germline V and J ends were trimmed by 0 bases and 4 bases, with 6 bases remaining between them. Germline V gene sequence: CDR1 LGHNA, CDR2 YNFKEQ. The CDR3 loop is CASSQEGSYGYTF. The CDR3 bases are TGTGCCAGCAGCCAAGAGGGCAGCTATGGCTACACCTTC.

V and J are TRBV2 and TRBJ1-4; no clear D gene. CDR3 size: 13 residues. Looked up from germline, CDR1 is SNHLY and CDR2 is FYNNEI. V shed 10 bases and J shed 3 bases, with 12 bases lying between them. CDR3 region: CAIANRPNEKLFF. The CDR3 nucleotides are TGTGCCATCGCAAACAGACCTAATGAAAAACTGTTTTTT.

In the case of this clonotype: A much larger clone differs from this one at a single base, so this may be a read error. This rearrangement joins TRBV4-1 to TRBJ1-1; TRBD1 might be the D (5 bases). Germline V gives CDR1 MGHRA, CDR2 YSYEKL. The V end lost 4 bases, the J end lost 4 bases, and 19 bases lay between the germline ends. This CDR3 contains 16 residues. The CDR3 nucleotides read TGCGCCAGCAGCCTCGGTCAGGGTATGGTGGGCACTGAAGCTTTCTTT. Its protein product is CASSLGQGMVGTEAFF.

Comments on this clonotype: A much larger clone differs from this one at a single base, so this may be a read error. As the CDR3 is not closed by the conserved phenylalanine or tryptophan, this likely results from a read error. V is TRBV20-1 and J is TRBJ2-5; no clear D. In germline, CDR1 is DFQATT, CDR2 SNEGSKA (reference sequence). The CDR3 runs 12 residues. V was trimmed by 1 base and J by 2 bases, leaving 5 bases between them. The CDR3 DNA reads as TGCAGTGCTAGAGGTCCACAAGAGACCCAGTACCTC. This gives the protein CSARGPQETQYL.

This clonotype was observed a few times. The chain recombines TRBV9 with TRBJ2-7, with 8 bases matching TRBD2. Germline V gives CDR1 SGDLS, CDR2 YYNGEE. The CDR3 is 14 residues long. V shed 3 bases, J shed 9 bases, and the junction held 11 bases outside the gene matches. CDR3 amino acids: CASSALGRGDGQYF. DNA for the CDR3: TGTGCCAGCAGCGCACTTGGGCGGGGGGACGGGCAGTACTTC.

This clonotype came up many times. The gene calls are TRBV5-6 and TRBJ2-5; D unclear. Germline CDR1 reads SGHDT; CDR2 reads YYEEEE. The CDR3 contains 13 residues. The ends were cut back, 2 bases at V and 4 bases at J, with 9 bases in the middle. CDR3 sequence: CASSFSSGETQYF. CDR3 bases: TGTGCCAGCAGCTTTTCCTCAGGAGAGACCCAGTACTTC.

This chain connects TRBV27 to TRBJ2-7; the D gene is possibly TRBD1 (5 bases). CDR3 length: 15 residues. Trimming took off 5 bases at V and 4 bases at J, with 18 bases between the two ends. Looked up from germline, CDR1 is MNHEY and CDR2 is SMNVEV (reference sequence). CDR3 nucleotides: TGTGCCAGCAGTCTCTTTGGGGCAGGGCCGTACGAGCAGTACTTC. This translates into CASSLFGAGPYEQYF.

On this clonotype itself: This clone may be a read error of a much larger clone one base away. V is TRBV6-2 or TRBV6-3 and J is TRBJ2-5; 9 bases line up with TRBD1. The CDR3 totals 14 residues. The germline V gene encodes CDR1 MNHEY and CDR2 SVGEGT. Trimming took 5 bases from V and 6 from J; bases not matched to a gene: 7. The CDR3 protein is CASSHWGQGKTQYF. CDR3 nucleotide sequence: TGTGCCAGCAGTCACTGGGGACAGGGAAAGACCCAGTACTTC.

In this sample, this clonotype turned up many times. The V and J genes are TRBV7-9 and TRBJ2-3; D possibly corresponds to TRBD1 (5 bases). Germline CDR1 and CDR2: SEHNR and FQNEAQ (reference sequence). Trimming stripped 2 bases from V and 0 bases from J, with 21 bases between. This CDR3 contains 19 residues. DNA of the CDR3: TGTGCCAGCAGCTTAATTCGATCAGGGTCCCACTTAAGCACAGATACGCAGTATTTT. It encodes CASSLIRSGSHLSTDTQYF.

At least ten counts were recorded for this clonotype. V is TRBV4-3 and J is TRBJ2-7, with 9 bases that match TRBD2. CDR1 and CDR2 (germline): LGHNA, YSLEER. V trimming: 1 base; J trimming: 4 bases; junction bases outside the gene matches: 5. The CDR3 extends over 15 amino acids. The chain's CDR3 is CASSQVGSGSYEQYF. As DNA, the CDR3 is TGCGCCAGCAGCCAAGTCGGTAGCGGGAGTTACGAGCAGTACTTC.

Concerning this clonotype itself: Being one base from a much bigger clone, this may be a read error. The chain couples TRBV7-9 to TRBJ2-2; 7 bases match TRBD1. This CDR3 spans 15 amino acids. Germline assignment: CDR1 SEHNR and CDR2 FQNEAQ (reference sequence). This CDR3 reads CASITTGQNAGELFF. The CDR3 coding sequence is TGTGCCAGCATCACCACGGGACAGAACGCCGGGGAGCTGTTTTTT.

This clonotype occurred many times. The chain joins TRBV6-2 or TRBV6-3 to TRBJ2-3, with no clear D. V was pared by 8 bases and J by 1 base, with 13 bases between. This CDR3 is 14 amino acids long. Germline loops: CDR1 MNHEY, CDR2 SVGEGT. CDR3 sequence (DNA): TGTGCCAGCGAATCCCCTCAGGGCACAGATACGCAGTATTTT. This gives the protein CASESPQGTDTQYF.

This clonotype has a handful of counts. The genes are TRBV27 and TRBJ2-3, with D tentatively TRBD1 or TRBD2 (7 bases each). Trimming took 7 bases from V and 2 from J, leaving 19 bases between them. This CDR3 is 16 amino acids long. Per the germline V gene, CDR1 is MNHEY and CDR2 is SMNVEV (reference sequence). The CDR3 DNA sequence: TGTGCCAGCACCGGCCGTTCAGGGGGGGTCACAGATACGCAGTATTTT. Protein: CASTGRSGGVTDTQYF.

As concerns this clonotype: A much larger clone lies one base from this, so it may be a read error. The chain couples TRBV27 to TRBJ2-3; 14 bases agree with TRBD2. This CDR3 is 18 amino acids long. Germline CDR1 reads MNHEY; CDR2 reads SMNVEV (reference sequence). V shed 8 bases, J shed 2 bases, and the junction held 12 bases outside the gene matches. CDR3 in DNA: TGTGCCAGCGGTCCCGGGACTAGCGGGAGTATCAACACAGATACGCAGTATTTT. It encodes CASGPGTSGSINTDTQYF.

This clonotype was picked up many times. The gene calls are TRBV6-2 or TRBV6-3 and TRBJ1-2; D gene unclear. V was shortened by 2 bases and J by 0 bases, with 7 bases between the two germline ends. This CDR3 contains 14 residues. Germline loops: CDR1 MNHEY, CDR2 SVGEGT. The CDR3 region has the DNA TGTGCCAGCAGTTACGGGCCGGCTAACTATGGCTACACCTTC. Protein sequence: CASSYGPANYGYTF.

The sample holds many counts of this clonotype. The chain employs TRBV29-1 and TRBJ1-1; D may be TRBD1 (5 bases). Germline V gives CDR1 SQVTM, CDR2 ANQGSEA. The CDR3 extends over 12 amino acids. V gave up 8 bases and J gave up 2 bases, with 12 bases separating them. The CDR3 loop reads CSFLDSNTEAFF. The CDR3 DNA is TGCAGCTTCCTCGACAGTAACACTGAAGCTTTCTTT.

This chain links TRBV27 with TRBJ2-1, with 9 bases fitting TRBD2. This CDR3 has 14 residues. The ends lost 2 bases at V and 7 bases at J; junction bases unmatched: 3. CDR1 is MNHEY and CDR2 is SMNVEV in the germline V gene (reference sequence). CDR3 nucleotide sequence: TGTGCCAGCAGTTTACTAGCGGGACCTAATGAGCAGTTCTTC. This encodes CASSLLAGPNEQFF.

This clonotype showed up many times. The J gene is TRBJ2-7, the V gene TRBV5-1; no definite D call. Germline lookup yields CDR1 SGHRS and CDR2 YFSETQ. The CDR3 contains 15 residues. V was cut by 1 base and J by 0 bases, with 11 bases left in between. CDR3 in amino acids: CASSLFTDSSYEQYF. CDR3 sequence (DNA): TGCGCCAGCAGCTTGTTCACTGATAGCTCCTACGAGCAGTACTTC.

This clonotype has a count of ten or more. The CDR3 bases are TGCGCCAGCAGCCAGAGGACAGTCAGCAATCAGCCCCAGCATTTT. Translated, it gives CASSQRTVSNQPQHF. The V and J genes are TRBV4-1 and TRBJ1-5; a possible D gene is TRBD1 (6 bases). This CDR3 is built from 15 residues. The V gene's germline CDR1 is MGHRA and CDR2 YSYEKL. V was cut by 3 bases and J by 1 base, with 10 bases left in between.

This clonotype has ten or more counts. This chain joins TRBV5-8 and TRBJ2-3, with 13 positions matching TRBD2. J was trimmed by 2 bases and V by 4 bases; bases with no gene match: 7. The germline CDR1 and CDR2 sequences are SGHTS and YDEGEE. The CDR3 spans 17 residues. CDR3 loop: CASSPGLAGANTDTQYF. CDR3 sequence (DNA): TGTGCCAGCAGCCCCGGACTAGCGGGGGCCAACACAGATACGCAGTATTTT.

This rearrangement joins TRBV7-9 to TRBJ2-7; the D call may be TRBD1 or TRBD2 (5 bases each). CDR1 is SEHNR and CDR2 is FQNEAQ in the germline V gene (reference sequence). V was trimmed by 2 bases and J by 3 bases, leaving 14 bases between them. The CDR3 spans 15 residues. CDR3 residues: CASSLIGTQGYEQYF. CDR3 coding DNA: TGTGCCAGCAGCTTAATTGGGACCCAGGGCTACGAGCAGTACTTC. The full variable domain, with the rest looked up from reference TRBV7-9 and TRBJ2-7, is DTGVSQNPRHKITKRGQNVTFRCDPISEHNRLYWYRQTLGQGPEFLTYFQNEAQLEKSRLLSDRFSAERPKGSFSTLEIQRTEQGDSAMYLCASSLIGTQGYEQYFGPGTRLTVT.

The V call is TRBV9, the J call TRBJ2-2; D may be TRBD1 (6 bases). This CDR3 comprises 15 residues. Germline V gives CDR1 SGDLS, CDR2 YYNGEE. V gave up 3 bases and J gave up 10 bases, with 19 bases separating them. The CDR3, as DNA: TGTGCCAGCAGCGGCGCTCAGGGGCCCGTGTTGGAGCTGTTTTTT. It translates to CASSGAQGPVLELFF.

This clonotype was seen ten or more times. Sequence at one end of the junction differs from germline and may be a read error. V and J are TRBV30 and TRBJ2-2; no clear D. Germline loops: CDR1 GTSNPN, CDR2 SVGIG (reference sequence). The CDR3 covers 13 residues. Written as DNA, the CDR3 is TGTGCCTGGAACTACGAGAACGCCGGGGAGCTGTTTTTT. Amino acids: CAWNYENAGELFF.

On this clonotype itself: This may be a read error: a much more frequent sequence differs by one nucleotide. The chain combines TRBV4-3 with TRBJ1-4; D uncertain. CDR3 size: 16 residues. Germline V gene sequence: CDR1 LGHNA, CDR2 YSLEER. CDR3 DNA sequence: TGCACCAGCAGCCAAGGCTCAACGGGGTATAATGAAAAACTGTTTTTT. This encodes CTSSQGSTGYNEKLFF.

This clonotype was observed once. A much larger clone lies a single base off, so this may be a read error. The CDR3 nucleotides are TGTGCCAGCAGTTCCGGCGGGAGGTCCTACGAGCAGTACTTC. This sequence encodes CASSSGGRSYEQYF. This chain links TRBV6-6 with TRBJ2-7, with 8 bases lining up with TRBD2. The junction had 3 bases not matched to a gene; V was cut back by 4 bases and J by 1 base. This CDR3 comprises 14 residues. Germline CDR1 and CDR2: MNHNY and SVGAGI (reference sequence).